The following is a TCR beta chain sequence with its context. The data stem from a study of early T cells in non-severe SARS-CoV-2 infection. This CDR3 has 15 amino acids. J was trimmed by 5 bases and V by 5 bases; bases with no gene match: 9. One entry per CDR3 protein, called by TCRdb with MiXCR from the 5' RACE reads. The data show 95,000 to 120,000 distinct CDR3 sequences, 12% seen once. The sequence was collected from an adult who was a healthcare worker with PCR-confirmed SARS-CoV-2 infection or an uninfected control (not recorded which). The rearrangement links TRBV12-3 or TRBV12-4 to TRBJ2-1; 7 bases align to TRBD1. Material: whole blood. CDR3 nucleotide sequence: TGTGCCAGCAGTACTAGGGGGCTAGGAAACAATGAGCAGTTCTTC. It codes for CASSTRGLGNNEQFF.